This T cell receptor (beta chain) is from a study of cytomegalovirus exposure and HLA in healthy donors. Study-level results: Using a false discovery rate of 0.05, a later analysis showed that approximately 17,000 TCR beta sequences were associated with HLA alleles. Upon later analysis, HLA-associated TCR beta chains proved more clonally expanded than other, equally common chains. It was reported in a later analysis that an Asian-associated ancestry cluster showed fewer N-insertions than the approximately 700-donor mean.

Trimming removed 2 bases from V and 2 bases from J, with 9 bases in between. There are 14 residues in the CDR3. Germline V gene lookup returns CDR1 SGHVS and CDR2 FQNEAQ. As to this clone: Its antigen is unknown.

Primers: 60 Vbeta forward and 13 Jbeta reverse. Using immunoSEQ multiplex PCR, the repertoire was profiled, and TCRdb retains in-frame clones only, with some absent. The sample consists of roughly 140,000 clones, approximately 82% of them appearing once. Material for sequencing was PBMCs. The chain has TRBV7-8 and TRBJ1-1; TRBD1 might be the D (5 bases). The clonotype was recovered from a woman aged 45-65 years in good health and CMV-seropositive. For the CDR3, the DNA is TGTGCCAGCAGCTTATTCGACAGAAACACTGAAGCTTTCTTT. Amino acids: CASSLFDRNTEAFF.